This TCR beta chain emerged from a study of blood T cell repertoires in COVID-19. Study details: The United States, Italy and Spain supplied acute and convalescent COVID-19 samples.

Authors' analysis steps: Quantification of nucleated cells was approximated via reference gene primer amplification. Profiling relied on immunoSEQ multiplex PCR, and the TCRdb table lists in-frame clones only, not all of them. D and trimming were read from the DNA, whereas the V and J calls and clone size are those reported in that table. The sample holds around 200,000 clones, roughly 80% seen once. This clone appeared once. Germline V gives CDR1 MDHEN, CDR2 SYDVKM. Trimming pared 9 bases from V and 1 base from J, leaving 12 bases between. This CDR3 region has 13 residues. The chain combines TRBV28 with TRBJ2-5, with D perhaps matching TRBD1 (6 bases). Material: peripheral blood. This receptor was taken from a woman aged 45-59 years with acute or convalescent COVID-19. The CDR3 loop is CASQGSPQETQYF. CDR3 DNA sequence: TGTGCCAGTCAGGGGAGCCCCCAAGAGACCCAGTACTTC.